One and the same sample provided the 18 T cell receptor beta chains below, sequenced in a study of long-term antiretroviral therapy in people with HIV. The immunoSEQ assay was v3.0, run at survey level. Some clones are missing from TCRdb's copy, which holds only in-frame ones; the method was immunoSEQ multiplex PCR. The sample holds about 39,000 clones, 70% to 90% seen once. The specimen was unsorted PBMCs, collected just before starting antiretroviral therapy. All receptors derive from a woman between 18 and 29 years old with HIV.

V gene TRBV19 combines with J gene TRBJ2-6, with a possible D match to TRBD1 (5 bases). This CDR3 contains 16 residues. Germline V gene sequence: CDR1 LNHDA, CDR2 SQIVND (reference sequence). V shed 4 bases and J shed 0 bases, with 10 bases lying between them. As DNA, the CDR3 is TGTGCCAGTAGTACAGGGATAGGCTCTGGGGCCAACGTCCTGACTTTC. Its protein product is CASSTGIGSGANVLTF.

The rearrangement links TRBV7-9 to TRBJ1-1; a possible D gene is TRBD1 (5 bases). The CDR3 length is 13 residues. Germline CDR1 is SEHNR and CDR2 is FQNEAQ (reference sequence). Trimming took 3 bases from V and 5 from J, leaving 10 bases between them. CDR3 coding DNA: TGTGCCAGCAGCTTGCAGGGTGGAACTGAAGCTTTCTTT. As protein: CASSLQGGTEAFF.

The CDR3 sequence: CASSGELNEQFF. The CDR3 bases are TGTGCCAGCAGCGGCGAGTTAAATGAGCAGTTCTTC. The J gene is TRBJ2-1, the V gene TRBV5-4; no clear D. Germline loops: CDR1 SGHNT, CDR2 YYREEE (reference sequence). Trimming cost V 4 bases and J 7 bases, with 9 bases left between them. This CDR3 is built from 12 residues.

This clone showed up just once. The V gene is TRBV5-6, the J gene TRBJ2-7, with a possible D match to TRBD2 (6 bases). The CDR3 runs to 14 residues. The V and J ends lost 2 bases and 5 bases respectively, with 14 bases between them. Looked up from germline, CDR1 is SGHDT and CDR2 is YYEEEE. The CDR3 protein is CASSFEGTDNEQYF. CDR3 coding DNA: TGTGCCAGCAGCTTTGAAGGGACTGACAACGAGCAGTACTTC.

This chain joins TRBV29-1 and TRBJ2-6, with D hard to call. Germline V gene data show CDR1 as SQVTM and CDR2 as ANQGSEA. The CDR3 totals 13 residues. V lost 7 bases to trimming and J lost 0 bases, with 7 bases between them. The CDR3 protein is CSAISSGANVLTF. The CDR3 bases are TGCAGCGCCATTAGCTCTGGGGCCAACGTCCTGACTTTC.

This rearrangement joins TRBV11-2 to TRBJ2-4; 7 bases match TRBD2. V was clipped by 1 base and J by 6 bases; unmatched bases: 6. There are 15 residues in the CDR3. From germline, CDR1 is SGHAT and CDR2 FQNNGV. The CDR3 sequence is CASSLATSVRNIQYF. DNA for the CDR3: TGTGCCAGCAGCTTAGCTACTAGCGTTAGAAACATTCAGTACTTC.

The J gene is TRBJ2-5, the V gene TRBV5-1; maybe TRBD1 (6 bases). Germline loops: CDR1 SGHRS, CDR2 YFSETQ. The CDR3 extends over 15 amino acids. Trimming cost V 0 bases and J 3 bases, with 12 bases left between them. The CDR3 nucleotides are TGCGCCAGCAGCTTGGGGACAGACAGAAAAGAGACCCAGTACTTC. This encodes CASSLGTDRKETQYF.

The chain links TRBV28 to TRBJ1-1; no clear D gene. This CDR3 is built from 12 residues. CDR1 MDHEN and CDR2 SYDVKM come from the germline V gene. Trimming cost V 6 bases and J 4 bases, with 9 bases left between them. In nucleotides, the CDR3 is TGTGCCAGCAGCGAGGTTACCACTGAAGCTTTCTTT. It encodes CASSEVTTEAFF.

The sample holds one count of this clone. The chain carries TRBV7-9 and TRBJ1-1; 10 nucleotides match TRBD1. Germline CDR1 and CDR2: SEHNR and FQNEAQ (reference sequence). V lost 5 bases, J lost 4 bases, and 7 bases stayed unmatched. The CDR3 runs 15 residues. As DNA, the CDR3 is TGTGCCAGCAGCCAGACAGGGGGCGAGATCACTGAAGCTTTCTTT. As protein: CASSQTGGEITEAFF.

This sequence joins TRBV13 and TRBJ1-2; 10 nucleotides align to TRBD1. The germline V gene has CDR1 PRHDT and CDR2 FYEKMQ (reference sequence). Losses at the gene ends were 6 bases for V and 0 bases for J; bases not matched to a gene: 13. The CDR3 covers 18 residues. The CDR3 region is CASSFLTGGGQTNYGYTF. CDR3 in DNA: TGTGCCAGCAGTTTCTTGACAGGGGGCGGCCAAACTAACTATGGCTACACCTTC.

The CDR3 bases are TGTGCCAGCACCCTTACAGGGGGCGACGAGCAGTACTTC. Residues: CASTLTGGDEQYF. The chain links TRBV28 to TRBJ2-7; TRBD1 matches 9 bases. The CDR3 is 13 amino acids. The trim removed 7 bases at V and 5 bases at J, leaving 6 bases unmatched. Germline V gives CDR1 MDHEN, CDR2 SYDVKM.

The chain links TRBV7-3 to TRBJ1-1; D gene uncertain. V lost 1 base and J 1 base, leaving 4 bases between the germline ends. Germline CDR1 reads SGHTA; CDR2 reads FQGTGA. The CDR3 has 13 amino acids. Here the CDR3 DNA reads TGTGCCAGCAGCTTAAACAAGAACACTGAAGCTTTCTTT. It translates to CASSLNKNTEAFF.

The chain is built from TRBV29-1 and TRBJ2-1, with D uncertain. The CDR3 covers 13 residues. Germline V gives CDR1 SQVTM, CDR2 ANQGSEA. V lost 5 bases and J lost 2, with 10 bases in between. The CDR3 DNA reads TGCAGCGTTAGTCGTGGGGCCTACAATGAGCAGTTCTTC. It encodes CSVSRGAYNEQFF.

The V gene is TRBV27, the J gene TRBJ1-4; D unclear. V lost 2 bases, J lost 4 bases, and 14 bases lay in between. CDR1 MNHEY and CDR2 SMNVEV come from the germline V gene (reference sequence). The CDR3 covers 16 residues. DNA of the CDR3: TGTGCCAGCAGTTTAAATATACGGCGGAATAATGAAAAACTGTTTTTT. Translating gives CASSLNIRRNNEKLFF.

The rearrangement joins TRBV28 to TRBJ2-7; D unclear. Germline lookup yields CDR1 MDHEN and CDR2 SYDVKM. The CDR3 runs to 12 residues. V lost 3 bases and J 3 bases, leaving 6 bases between the germline ends. The CDR3 region has the DNA TGTGCCAGCAGTTTTTTAGGCTACGAGCAGTACTTC. As protein: CASSFLGYEQYF.

V gene TRBV28 combines with J gene TRBJ2-3; D is perhaps TRBD1 or TRBD2 (5 bases each). This CDR3 region has 15 residues. Germline V gene lookup returns CDR1 MDHEN and CDR2 SYDVKM. Deletions cut 5 bases from V and 4 bases from J, with 16 bases between. The CDR3 nucleotides are TGTGCCAGCAGTATCCGGGGCGCAAGATCAGATACGCAGTATTTT. This gives the protein CASSIRGARSDTQYF.

The chain employs TRBV9 and TRBJ2-7; D perhaps matches TRBD1 (5 bases). The V and J ends lost 4 bases and 5 bases respectively, with 13 bases between them. The germline V gene encodes CDR1 SGDLS and CDR2 YYNGEE. This CDR3 contains 13 residues. CDR3 protein: CASSFYQGDEQYF. CDR3 bases: TGTGCCAGCAGCTTCTATCAGGGTGACGAGCAGTACTTC.

This clone appeared once. The chain is built from TRBV19 and TRBJ2-2, with a weak D call TRBD1 (6 bases). This CDR3 contains 14 residues. Germline V CDR1 and CDR2: LNHDA, SQIVND (reference sequence). The V and J ends lost 5 bases and 1 base respectively, with 8 bases between them. The CDR3 is CASSLTGNTGELFF. The CDR3 DNA follows: TGTGCCAGTAGTTTGACAGGGAACACCGGGGAGCTGTTTTTT.